This TCR beta chain was captured in a study of blood T cell repertoires in COVID-19. The overall study: Spain, Italy and the United States supplied samples that represented acute and convalescent COVID-19.

In the authors' methods: Amplification of reference gene primers was used by the study to estimate nucleated cell counts. The data were produced by immunoSEQ multiplex PCR, yet TCRdb's version contains in-frame clones alone and is incomplete. That table furnishes V, J and clone size, whereas the DNA furnished D and trimming. The data show roughly 280,000 clones, 75% to 90% seen once. Cohort 3 recovery required two negative PCRs, clearance, or symptom resolution. The CDR3 runs to 12 residues. Germline-derived CDR1 and CDR2 are SGHRS and YFSETQ. The junction had 4 bases not matched to a gene; V was cut back by 4 bases and J by 6 bases.

Sequencing was carried out using PBMCs or T cells enriched from blood (not recorded which). The V and J genes are TRBV5-1 and TRBJ2-7; 7 bases align to TRBD2. The TCR was taken from a woman aged 18-29 years who had recovered from COVID-19. In nucleotides, the CDR3 is TGCGCCAGCAGCACGGGGGGTAGCGAGCAGTACTTC. This encodes CASSTGGSEQYF.